This record covers a single T cell receptor beta chain. Its antigen is currently unknown. Only in-frame clones appear in the TCRdb table, and some are missing; sequencing was by immunoSEQ multiplex PCR. This sample has approximately 13,000 clones, with 75% to 95% found just once. The donors were all European-descended. This sample is part of a study of untreated major depressive disorder. Study-wide results and limits: CD4+ T cells from depressed patients used TRBV05-01 (Vbeta 5.1) more often than controls.

CDR3 length equals 16 residues. The ends were cut back, 4 bases at V and 2 bases at J, with 19 bases in the middle. From germline, CDR1 is SGHRS and CDR2 YFSETQ. Sequenced: CD4+ T cells from PBMCs. The gene calls are TRBV5-1 and TRBJ2-7, with a tentative D call TRBD1 (5 bases). The sequence was obtained from a woman aged 30 to 39 with major depressive disorder. The DNA of the CDR3 is TGCGCCAGCAGCCCACTGGACACCCGAGGCCCCTACGAGCAGTACTTC. Translating it yields CASSPLDTRGPYEQYF.